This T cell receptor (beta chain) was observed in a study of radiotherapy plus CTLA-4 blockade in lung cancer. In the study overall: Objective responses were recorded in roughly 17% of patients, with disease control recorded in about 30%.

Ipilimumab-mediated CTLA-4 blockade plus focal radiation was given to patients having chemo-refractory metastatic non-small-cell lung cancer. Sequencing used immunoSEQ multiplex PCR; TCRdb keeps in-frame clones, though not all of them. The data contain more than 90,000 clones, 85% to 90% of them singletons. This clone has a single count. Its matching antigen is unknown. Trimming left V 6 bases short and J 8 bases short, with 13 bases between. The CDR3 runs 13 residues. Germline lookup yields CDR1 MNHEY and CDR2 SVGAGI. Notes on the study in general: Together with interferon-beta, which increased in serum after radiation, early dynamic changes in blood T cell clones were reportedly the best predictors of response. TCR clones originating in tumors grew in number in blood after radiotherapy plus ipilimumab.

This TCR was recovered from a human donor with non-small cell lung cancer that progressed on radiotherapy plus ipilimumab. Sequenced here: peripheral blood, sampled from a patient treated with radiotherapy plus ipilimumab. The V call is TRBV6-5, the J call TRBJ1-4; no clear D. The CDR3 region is CASRVRRAEKLFF. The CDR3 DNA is TGTGCCAGCAGGGTCAGGCGGGCGGAAAAACTGTTTTTT.